Presented here are 4 T cell receptor beta chains from one specimen sequenced in a study of read filtering for tumor transcriptome and immune sequencing. From roughly 0.4 ug of RNA, a library with molecular barcoded alpha/delta and beta/gamma adaptors was made. TCRdb reprocessed the reads with MiXCR, giving one entry per CDR3 protein. The repertoire holds more than 100,000 distinct CDR3 sequences, over 10% seen once, with approximately 10% in the top ten. Sequenced sample: a population of CD138-negative cells sorted from bone marrow. The receptors were sampled from a donor over 35 with multiple myeloma.

The table lists this clonotype with many counts. The chain recombines TRBV7-2 with TRBJ2-1, with 14 bases lining up with TRBD2. Trimming at V came to 5 bases and at J to 6 bases, leaving 9 bases not matched to a gene. The CDR3 is made up of 17 amino acids. Germline CDR1 reads SGHTA; CDR2 reads FQGNSA. CDR3 protein: CASSPRLAGGQFNEQFF. DNA for the CDR3: TGTGCCAGCAGCCCTCGACTAGCGGGAGGGCAATTCAATGAGCAGTTCTTC.

Comment on this clonotype: A much more abundant neighbour one base away suggests this may be a read error. This rearrangement joins TRBV28 to TRBJ2-3, with TRBD2 matching 7 bases. The CDR3 runs 13 residues. Germline CDR1 MDHEN, CDR2 SYDVKM. CDR3 in DNA: TGTGCCAGCAACGGGGGGTCTTCAGATGCGCAGTATTTT. Amino acids: CASNGGSSDAQYF.

Comment on this clonotype: The germline gene is not matched at one end of the junction; a read error may be the cause. The chain combines TRBV9 with TRBJ1-5; 7 bases line up with TRBD1. The germline CDR1 and CDR2 sequences are SGDLS and YYNGEE. This CDR3 has 15 residues. This CDR3 reads CASSASTGRGQLQHF. The CDR3 DNA sequence: TGTGCCAGCAGCGCGTCGACAGGGAGAGGGCAGCTCCAGCATTTT.

On this clonotype: This may stem from a read error, because a much larger clone lies one nucleotide away. Lacking the conserved final phenylalanine or tryptophan, this CDR3 likely reflects a read error. V and J are TRBV7-6 and TRBJ1-6, with D possibly matching TRBD1 (6 bases). CDR3 length: 16 residues. CDR1 is SGHVS and CDR2 is FNYEAQ in the germline V gene. V lost 5 bases to trimming and J lost 4 bases, with 15 bases between them. The CDR3 here is CASSGRQDAYNSPLHS. For the CDR3, the DNA is TGTGCCAGCAGCGGAAGACAGGATGCTTATAATTCACCCCTCCACTCT.